Each of the 8 T cell receptor beta chains below was sequenced from the same sample in a study of shared clonotypes between healthy human individuals. Produced via immunoSEQ multiplex PCR; TCRdb's table is partial and in-frame only. The table has around 690,000 clones, less than 95% seen once. The sample taken for sequencing was memory CD8+ T cells from PBMCs. Subset defined: CD45RO+ cells pooled with CCR7-negative TemRA cells. All receptors come from a man in his late teens or twenties in good health. Some clones in this sample may be carry-over from other donors' samples.

This chain uses TRBV7-2 with TRBJ2-3; 7 bases agree with TRBD1. V lost 6 bases to trimming and J lost 4 bases; unmatched junction nucleotides: 4. The CDR3 loop spans 13 amino acids. CDR1 is SGHTA and CDR2 is FQGNSA in the germline V gene. The CDR3 protein is CASSHRGPDTQYF. CDR3 nucleotide sequence: TGTGCCAGCAGTCACAGGGGCCCAGATACGCAGTATTTT.

The rearrangement uses TRBV19 and TRBJ1-4; D not resolved. Trimming removed 5 bases from V and 5 bases from J, with 15 bases in between. Per germline, CDR1 LNHDA and CDR2 SQIVND (reference sequence). The CDR3 consists of 15 residues. The CDR3 sequence: CASSLRLPGNEKLFF. Here the CDR3 DNA reads TGTGCCAGTAGTCTCCGTCTACCAGGAAATGAAAAACTGTTTTTT.

The genes are TRBV29-1 and TRBJ1-3; D is undetermined. Germline V gene lookup returns CDR1 SQVTM and CDR2 ANQGSEA. CDR3 length: 13 amino acids. Trimming took off 3 bases at V and 0 bases at J, with 6 bases between the two ends. The CDR3 DNA sequence: TGCAGCGTTGAGGCGGTCTCTGGAAACACCATATATTTT. It is translated as CSVEAVSGNTIYF.

The V gene is TRBV5-1, the J gene TRBJ2-3; D gene ambiguous. With 1 base removed from V and 4 bases from J, the gap between germline ends came to 10 bases. The CDR3 has 14 residues. Germline V gene data show CDR1 as SGHRS and CDR2 as YFSETQ. Here the CDR3 DNA reads TGCGCCAGCAGCTTGTGGAATAGGGCAGATACGCAGTATTTT. Its protein is CASSLWNRADTQYF.

V gene TRBV9 combines with J gene TRBJ1-4, with TRBD1 as a possible D gene (5 bases). The CDR3 is made up of 16 amino acids. V was clipped by 4 bases and J by 3 bases, with 16 bases between them. Germline V gene lookup returns CDR1 SGDLS and CDR2 YYNGEE. CDR3 DNA sequence: TGTGCCAGCAGCTCCAGGGTCGGTGAATCTAATGAAAAACTGTTTTTT. This sequence encodes CASSSRVGESNEKLFF.

V gene TRBV6-5 combines with J gene TRBJ2-7, with 11 nucleotides matching TRBD1. Looked up from germline, CDR1 is MNHEY and CDR2 is SVGAGI. V shed 0 bases and J 3 bases; nucleotides not matched to a gene: 4. The CDR3 contains 16 residues. CDR3 in DNA: TGTGCCAGCAGTTACTCGACGGGACAGGGGGTCTACGAGCAGTACTTC. Protein product: CASSYSTGQGVYEQYF.

The chain employs TRBV27 and TRBJ1-1; TRBD1 might be the D (5 bases). The CDR3 covers 15 residues. The germline V gene has CDR1 MNHEY and CDR2 SMNVEV (reference sequence). V was cut by 5 bases and J by 2 bases, with 15 bases left in between. The CDR3 nucleotides are TGTGCCAGCAGTCCCCCCGCGGGGGGAAACACTGAAGCTTTCTTT. Protein: CASSPPAGGNTEAFF.

The V gene is TRBV12-5, the J gene TRBJ1-2; 9 positions match TRBD1. Per the germline V gene, CDR1 is LGHNT and CDR2 is FRNRAP. V shed 1 base, J shed 6 bases, and the junction held 6 bases outside the gene matches. The CDR3 length is 15 residues. The CDR3 DNA reads TGTGCTAGTGGTTTGGGGACAGGGGTACCGGATGGCTACACCTTC. Its protein product is CASGLGTGVPDGYTF. Based on the CDR3 plus reference TRBV12-5 and TRBJ1-2, the full variable domain is DARVTQTPRHKVTEMGQEVTMRCQPILGHNTVFWYRQTMMQGLELLAYFRNRAPLDDSGMPKDRFSAEMPDATLATLKIQPSEPRDSAVYFCASGLGTGVPDGYTFGSGTRLTVV.